The 2 T cell receptor beta chains below were found in one sample sequenced in a study of shared clonotypes between healthy human individuals. CD45RO-negative cells were positively selected for CCR7, leaving out terminally differentiated effector memory CD45RA+ cells. Assay used: immunoSEQ multiplex PCR; TCRdb lists only in-frame clones, some missing. The sample has about 700,000 clones; just over 90% are singletons. Input material: naive CD8+ T cells sorted from blood. The receptors stem from a man younger than 40 in good health.

This sequence joins TRBV5-4 and TRBJ2-3; possible D gene TRBD1, 6 bases. CDR3 length: 15 residues. V was pared by 3 bases and J by 0 bases, with 11 bases between. The germline CDR1 and CDR2 sequences are SGHNT and YYREEE (reference sequence). The CDR3 spells CASSWGTSSTDTQYF. The CDR3 DNA is TGTGCCAGCAGCTGGGGGACATCTAGCACAGATACGCAGTATTTT.

The rearrangement joins TRBV27 to TRBJ2-7; TRBD2 is a possible D gene (6 bases). Trimming removed 4 bases at V and 6 bases at J, with 19 bases between. This CDR3 comprises 15 residues. CDR1 and CDR2 (germline): MNHEY, SMNVEV (reference sequence). CDR3 residues: CASSSRTGAILEQYF. CDR3 DNA: TGTGCCAGCAGTTCGAGGACGGGAGCGATTCTCGAGCAGTACTTC.